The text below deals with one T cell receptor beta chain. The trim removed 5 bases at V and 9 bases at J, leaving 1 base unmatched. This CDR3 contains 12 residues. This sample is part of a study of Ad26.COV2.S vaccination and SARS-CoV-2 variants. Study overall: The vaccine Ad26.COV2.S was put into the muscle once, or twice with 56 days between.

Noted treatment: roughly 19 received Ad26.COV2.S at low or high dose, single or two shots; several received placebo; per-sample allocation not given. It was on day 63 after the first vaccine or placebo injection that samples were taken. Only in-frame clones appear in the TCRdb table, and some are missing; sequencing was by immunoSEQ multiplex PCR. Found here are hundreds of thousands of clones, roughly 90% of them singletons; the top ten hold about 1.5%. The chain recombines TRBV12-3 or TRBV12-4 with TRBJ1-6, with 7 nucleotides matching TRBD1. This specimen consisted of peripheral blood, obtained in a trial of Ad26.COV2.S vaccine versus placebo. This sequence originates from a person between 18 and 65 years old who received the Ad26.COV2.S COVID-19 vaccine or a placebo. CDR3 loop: CASSDRVSPLHF. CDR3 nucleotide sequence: TGTGCCAGCAGTGACAGGGTTTCACCCCTCCACTTT.